The entry below gives a single T cell receptor (beta chain) sequence along with its context. Its binding antigen is unknown. No base qualities exist here, and no much larger clone lies one base off it. Other DNA sequences in the sample encode the same CDR3. This specimen comes from a study of blood T cell repertoires in COVID-19 (dated by TCRdb to about 2020). About the study as a whole: Samples covering the acute and convalescent phases of COVID-19 were provided by collaborators in the United States, Italy and Spain. The prospective study material was composed of cDNA or gDNA derived from T cells, B-cell-depleted T cells, or PBMCs. The dataset comprised deeply sampled blood TCRbeta repertoires from subjects exposed to, actively infected with, or recovered from COVID-19. The repertoires were released in a freely available public database meant as a resource for research on the immune response to SARS-CoV-2. The samples were drawn from the first 160 participants of the ongoing ImmuneRACE study and from about 1,200 subjects provided by 6 global collaborators. A de-identified subject ID, COVID-19 status, age in years and sex were almost always included in the sample metadata. Where available, HLA class I and class II types were taken from metadata supplied by the sample provider and were not determined by assay-based typing.

The germline ends are 7 bases apart after V is trimmed by 3 bases and J by 8 bases. The CDR3 covers 11 residues, taking in both the cysteine and the phenylalanine. CDR3 DNA only is kept here, 33 bases in frame from base 1. CDR1 and CDR2 are drawn from the germline V gene (reference sequence): DFQATT, SNEGSKA. Participants in the prospective study were enrolled through a virtual design, were aged roughly 18 to 100 years, and lived in 24 United States geographic areas. Cohort assignment in the prospective study relied on participant-reported clinical history from a screening survey and a study questionnaire. Recovered participants in ImmuneRACE Cohort 3 were defined by two consecutive negative NP/OP PCR tests, clearance by a healthcare professional, or resolution of symptoms. Mobile phlebotomists in the prospective study collected whole blood, serum and a nasopharyngeal or oropharyngeal swab from every participant. Additional blood draws and questionnaires over an approximately 2-month period could optionally be provided by prospective study participants. Before DNA extraction, prospective study blood samples were shipped either frozen or at room temperature.

The study at large found these results: The amount of clinical and demographic metadata varied by source and participant and was provided uncurated.

TCRbeta CDR3 regions were amplified from genomic DNA using the immunoSEQ Assay, a bias-controlled multiplex PCR. The source study handled its data this way. Within the assay, amplification of reference gene primers was used to estimate how many nucleated cells each sample contained. Sequence reads were collapsed and filtered to measure the absolute abundance of every unique TCRbeta CDR3 rearrangement. Productive Simpson clonality was computed per sample as the square root of Simpson's diversity index over productive rearrangements. What TCRdb holds here is the immuneACCESS table cut down to in-frame rearrangements. Part of the clones is not present; checked against another copy, under half of the missing clones reflect an unresolved V gene, and the others are unexplained. Clone size and the V and J calls come from that table; the DNA yielded D and trimming. The sample has roughly 260,000 clones on record, around nine tenths of them singletons. The top ten hold around 2% of the sample.

Sequencing was done on a sample of PBMCs or T cells enriched from blood (not recorded which). This clonotype was sampled from a woman aged 18-30 years who had recovered from COVID-19. The chain uses TRBV20-1 and TRBJ1-4; D gene: possibly TRBD1, on 5 matching bases. The CDR3 protein sequence reads: CSARQGEKLFF. The sequenced DNA: TGCAGTGCTAGGCAGGGCGAAAAACTGTTTTTT.